The 23 T cell receptor beta chains listed next were all sequenced from one sample in a study of cytomegalovirus exposure and HLA in healthy donors. The PCR used 60 Vbeta and 13 Jbeta primers. Profiled with immunoSEQ multiplex PCR; TCRdb holds only in-frame clones, not every one. The repertoire has about 200,000 clones, around 77% of them found once; the top ten carry roughly 3%. Sequencing input: PBMCs. The receptors shown here come from a woman in her twenties or thirties in good health and CMV-seronegative.

The chain links TRBV2 to TRBJ1-5; TRBD1 might be the D (6 bases). The CDR3 runs 14 residues. CDR1 and CDR2 from the germline V gene are SNHLY and FYNNEI. V was cut by 5 bases and J by 6 bases, with 14 bases left in between. CDR3 loop: CASSWGEGGQPQHF. The DNA for the CDR3 is TGTGCCAGCAGTTGGGGGGAGGGGGGTCAGCCCCAGCATTTT.

The V gene is TRBV5-4, the J gene TRBJ1-2, with 10 bases that match TRBD1. Germline-derived CDR1 and CDR2 are SGHNT and YYREEE (reference sequence). Trimming cost V 2 bases and J 5 bases; bases outside gene matches: 9. The CDR3 has 16 amino acids. CDR3 DNA sequence: TGTGCCAGCAGCTTACCGACAGGGGGCGCGTTATATGGCTACACCTTC. This encodes CASSLPTGGALYGYTF.

This chain links TRBV30 with TRBJ1-1; the match to TRBD1 covers 8 bases. Trimming took 3 bases from V and 5 from J; bases not matched to a gene: 17. The CDR3 covers 17 residues. The germline CDR1 and CDR2 sequences are GTSNPN and SVGIG (reference sequence). For the CDR3, the DNA is TGTGCCTGGAGACCTCGGGGCAGGGGGCGCGGGTCTACTGAAGCTTTCTTT. Translation: CAWRPRGRGRGSTEAFF.

V gene TRBV9 combines with J gene TRBJ2-1; 13 bases map to TRBD2. The CDR3 covers 15 residues. Germline-derived CDR1 and CDR2 are SGDLS and YYNGEE. Germline trimming cut 3 bases from V and 7 bases from J; bases unmatched to any gene: 4. CDR3 DNA sequence: TGTGCCAGCAGCGGACTAGCGGGGGGACGAAATGAGCAGTTCTTC. Translation gives CASSGLAGGRNEQFF.

The chain links TRBV7-6 to TRBJ1-6; 9 bases fit TRBD1. Germline V CDR1 and CDR2: SGHVS, FNYEAQ. The CDR3 consists of 13 residues. The junction had 2 bases not matched to a gene; V was cut back by 5 bases and J by 9 bases. The CDR3 DNA follows: TGTGCCAGCAGCCTGGGACAGGGTTCACCCCTCCACTTT. Its protein is CASSLGQGSPLHF.

V is TRBV5-8 and J is TRBJ2-1; tentatively, D is TRBD2 (5 bases). CDR1 SGHTS and CDR2 YDEGEE come from the germline V gene. The CDR3 has 17 residues. With 0 bases removed from V and 3 bases from J, the gap between germline ends came to 16 bases. The CDR3 DNA reads as TGTGCCAGCAGCTTGGCTTACTCGGGAACGTACTACAATGAGCAGTTCTTC. This encodes CASSLAYSGTYYNEQFF.

The chain couples TRBV7-9 to TRBJ2-5; D possibly corresponds to TRBD2 (5 bases). V gave up 4 bases and J gave up 4 bases, with 22 bases separating them. Looked up from germline, CDR1 is SEHNR and CDR2 is FQNEAQ (reference sequence). This CDR3 is 17 amino acids long. DNA of the CDR3: TGTGCCAGCAGCTCCAACCCCCTCCCCGTAGAGGGAGAGACCCAGTACTTC. Translation: CASSSNPLPVEGETQYF.

V and J are TRBV29-1 and TRBJ2-5, with D perhaps matching TRBD2 (6 bases). The CDR3 is made up of 14 amino acids. V was clipped by 2 bases and J by 0 bases, with 10 bases between them. Germline V CDR1 and CDR2: SQVTM, ANQGSEA. The DNA for the CDR3 is TGCAGCGTTGAAAGGTGGACTAACCAAGAGACCCAGTACTTC. Encoded protein: CSVERWTNQETQYF.

The V gene is TRBV29-1, the J gene TRBJ1-2, with D possibly matching TRBD1 (5 bases). Trimming stripped 5 bases from V and 4 bases from J, with 20 bases between. The CDR3 is 15 residues long. From germline, CDR1 is SQVTM and CDR2 ANQGSEA. This chain's CDR3 is CSVKNGTGSFYGYTF. Written as DNA, the CDR3 is TGCAGCGTTAAAAACGGTACAGGTTCCTTCTATGGCTACACCTTC.

CDR3 DNA sequence: TGTGCCAGCAGCTTCCGGGACAGGGTCTCCGGGGAGCTGTTTTTT. This gives the protein CASSFRDRVSGELFF. This rearrangement joins TRBV5-6 to TRBJ2-2; 9 bases agree with TRBD1. CDR1 is SGHDT, CDR2 YYEEEE, per germline. J was trimmed by 6 bases and V by 2 bases; bases with no gene match: 5. The CDR3 has 15 amino acids.

This sequence joins TRBV2 and TRBJ1-4, with TRBD1 matching 7 bases. CDR1 and CDR2 from the germline V gene are SNHLY and FYNNEI. The CDR3 totals 14 residues. V dropped 6 bases and J dropped 6; count of bases not matched to a gene: 7. The chain's CDR3 is CASRSRTGDEKLFF. CDR3 nucleotide sequence: TGTGCCAGCAGATCGCGGACAGGTGATGAAAAACTGTTTTTT. Together with reference TRBV2 and TRBJ1-4, the CDR3 gives the full variable domain: EPEVTQTPSHQVTQMGQEVILRCVPISNHLYFYWYRQILGQKVEFLVSFYNNEISEKSEIFDDQFSVERPDGSNFTLKIRSTKLEDSAMYFCASRSRTGDEKLFFGSGTQLSVL.

This clone was seen a single time. The chain uses TRBV13 and TRBJ2-5; perhaps TRBD2 as D (5 bases). V gave up 1 base and J gave up 14 bases, with 14 bases separating them. This CDR3 region has 12 residues. Germline values: CDR1 PRHDT, CDR2 FYEKMQ (reference sequence). CDR3 protein: CASSLVFGVSYF. In nucleotides, the CDR3 is TGTGCCAGCAGCTTAGTCTTCGGGGTTAGTTACTTC.

The chain couples TRBV27 to TRBJ2-6; D perhaps matches TRBD2 (5 bases). This CDR3 is 14 amino acids long. Trimming removed 5 bases at V and 4 bases at J, with 9 bases between. Germline V gene lookup returns CDR1 MNHEY and CDR2 SMNVEV (reference sequence). CDR3 sequence (DNA): TGTGCCAGCAGTGAGGGCCTCGGGGCCAACGTCCTGACTTTC. This sequence encodes CASSEGLGANVLTF. Variable domain in full (rest from reference TRBV27 and TRBJ2-6): EAQVTQNPRYLITVTGKKLTVTCSQNMNHEYMSWYRQDPGLGLRQIYYSMNVEVTDKGDVPEGYKVSRKEKRNFPLILESPSPNQTSLYFCASSEGLGANVLTFGAGSRLTVL.

The chain combines TRBV28 with TRBJ2-3; weak D call: TRBD2 (6 bases). This CDR3 spans 15 amino acids. V gave up 10 bases and J gave up 3 bases, with 20 bases separating them. Germline V gene sequence: CDR1 MDHEN, CDR2 SYDVKM. CDR3 coding DNA: TGTGCCATCACTAAGGGTGCAGGGAGGACAGATACGCAGTATTTT. Protein: CAITKGAGRTDTQYF.

The rearrangement links TRBV7-2 to TRBJ2-5; 7 positions agree with TRBD2. Germline CDR1 reads SGHTA; CDR2 reads FQGNSA. This CDR3 comprises 15 residues. After removal of 0 bases from V and 4 bases from J, the junction contained 5 bases not matched to a gene. CDR3 amino acids: CASSLASGPGETQYF. DNA of the CDR3: TGTGCCAGCAGCTTAGCTAGCGGGCCGGGAGAGACCCAGTACTTC.

The V call is TRBV27, the J call TRBJ2-3; D remains ambiguous. Trimming took 4 bases from V and 3 from J, leaving 2 bases between them. In germline, CDR1 is MNHEY, CDR2 SMNVEV (reference sequence). The CDR3 is 11 amino acids. The CDR3 region is CASSSTDTQYF. The CDR3, as DNA: TGTGCCAGCAGTTCGACAGATACGCAGTATTTT.

V is TRBV15 and J is TRBJ2-3, with TRBD2 matching over 8 bases. The CDR3 is 16 residues long. The ends lost 4 bases at V and 1 base at J; junction bases unmatched: 7. In germline, CDR1 is LNHNV, CDR2 YYDKDF (reference sequence). The CDR3 region is CATSTFRTSRTDTQYF. Here the CDR3 DNA reads TGTGCCACCAGCACCTTCCGGACTAGCCGCACAGATACGCAGTATTTT.

The table lists this clone with a few counts. The gene calls are TRBV6-1 and TRBJ2-7, with 9 bases that match TRBD1. The J segment lost 5 bases and the V segment lost 2 bases, leaving 7 bases of the junction unmatched. The CDR3 contains 15 residues. Germline CDR1 and CDR2: MNHNS and SASEGT. CDR3 DNA sequence: TGTGCCAGCAGTGAATGGGGGACAGGGCTCCACGAGCAGTACTTC. Translation gives CASSEWGTGLHEQYF.

The V gene is TRBV28, the J gene TRBJ2-7, with 11 bases that match TRBD2. V lost 7 bases to trimming and J lost 7 bases; unmatched junction nucleotides: 9. The CDR3 is 14 amino acids. Per the germline V gene, CDR1 is MDHEN and CDR2 is SYDVKM. The CDR3 sequence: CASTETSGRDEQYF. The CDR3 bases are TGTGCCAGCACCGAAACTAGCGGGAGAGATGAGCAGTACTTC. Looking up the rest from reference TRBV28 and TRBJ2-7 gives the full variable domain: DVKVTQSSRYLVKRTGEKVFLECVQDMDHENMFWYRQDPGLGLRLIYFSYDVKMKEKGDIPEGYSVSREKKERFSLILESASTNQTSMYLCASTETSGRDEQYFGPGTRLTVT.

The gene calls are TRBV6-5 and TRBJ1-6, with D tentatively TRBD1 (5 bases). V lost 2 bases, J lost 9 bases, and 5 bases lay in between. Germline V gene lookup returns CDR1 MNHEY and CDR2 SVGAGI. There are 12 residues in the CDR3. This CDR3 reads CASSYGASPLHF. The DNA for the CDR3 is TGTGCCAGCAGTTACGGGGCTTCACCCCTCCACTTT.

CDR3: CASGRLAYTGELFF. The CDR3 region has the DNA TGTGCCAGCGGCCGGCTAGCGTACACCGGGGAGCTGTTTTTT. The rearrangement uses TRBV27 and TRBJ2-2, with D possibly TRBD2 on 6 matching bases. Germline CDR1 and CDR2: MNHEY and SMNVEV (reference sequence). This CDR3 contains 14 residues. V was pared by 8 bases and J by 3 bases, with 13 bases between.

The rearrangement links TRBV11-2 to TRBJ1-3; D unresolved. In germline, CDR1 is SGHAT, CDR2 FQNNGV. V shed 1 base and J shed 2 bases, with 12 bases lying between them. The CDR3 has 16 residues. The CDR3, as DNA: TGTGCCAGCAGCTTAGCCCTAGTACGTGCTGGAAACACCATATATTTT. Translated, it gives CASSLALVRAGNTIYF.

This rearrangement joins TRBV20-1 to TRBJ1-1, with D possibly being TRBD1 (5 bases). The V gene lost 6 bases and the J gene lost 6 bases, with 8 bases spanning the gap. The CDR3 loop spans 10 amino acids. Germline V gives CDR1 DFQATT, CDR2 SNEGSKA (reference sequence). The CDR3 spells CSAGGSEAFF. CDR3 in DNA: TGCAGTGCGGGGGGATCTGAAGCTTTCTTT.